These T cell receptor beta chains were read from a single sample in a study of cytomegalovirus exposure and HLA in healthy donors. Using immunoSEQ multiplex PCR, the repertoire was profiled, and TCRdb retains in-frame clones only, with some absent. The sample has 210,000 or so clones, over 75% seen once. Sequences were obtained from PBMCs. Receptors originate from a girl aged 2 to 9 in good health and CMV-seronegative. CDR3s include the opening cysteine and the closing phenylalanine or tryptophan. The order of the fields is clone size, CDR3 length, V gene, D gene, J gene, CDR3 DNA, CDR3 protein. The D gene is left open where the match is weak. For some rows the clone size is stated as once, few or many, or as a class when expanded; others skip it.

abundance: .
len: 15
v_gene: TRBV5-1
d_gene: TRBD2
j_gene: TRBJ2-2
CDR3nt: TGCGCCAGCAGCCCACTAGCGGGGGGTACCGGGGAGCTGTTTTTT
CDR3aa: CASSPLAGGTGELFF

abundance: .
len: 16
v_gene: TRBV27
d_gene: .
j_gene: TRBJ2-2
CDR3nt: TGTGCCAGCCGAGGGGGGGATGCGAGGTACACCGGGGAGCTGTTTTTT
CDR3aa: CASRGGDARYTGELFF

abundance: .
len: 15
v_gene: TRBV4-1
d_gene: .
j_gene: TRBJ2-5
CDR3nt: TGCGCCAGCAGCCAAAGCGAACAAGACCAAGAGACCCAGTACTTC
CDR3aa: CASSQSEQDQETQYF

abundance: .
len: 15
v_gene: TRBV7-2
d_gene: TRBD2
j_gene: TRBJ2-1
CDR3nt: TGTGCCAGCACCTTACTAGCGGGAGGTTACAATGAGCAGTTCTTC
CDR3aa: CASTLLAGGYNEQFF

abundance: .
len: 15
v_gene: TRBV18
d_gene: TRBD2
j_gene: TRBJ2-1
CDR3nt: TGTGCCAGCTCACCACCGGGACTAGCGGACAATGAGCAGTTCTTC
CDR3aa: CASSPPGLADNEQFF

abundance: .
len: 17
v_gene: TRBV7-9
d_gene: TRBD2
j_gene: TRBJ2-7
CDR3nt: TGTGCCAGCAGCCCTAGGAGCGGGGGACCATCCGGGCACGAGCAGTACTTC
CDR3aa: CASSPRSGGPSGHEQYF

abundance: .
len: 16
v_gene: TRBV10-1
d_gene: .
j_gene: TRBJ2-3
CDR3nt: TGCGCCAGCAGTGAGTCTGGCGGGGGCGAGACAGATACGCAGTATTTT
CDR3aa: CASSESGGGETDTQYF

abundance: .
len: 16
v_gene: TRBV6-5
d_gene: .
j_gene: TRBJ1-6
CDR3nt: TGTGCCAGCAGTTACTCTGCAGGGTCCTATAATTCACCCCTCCACTTT
CDR3aa: CASSYSAGSYNSPLHF

abundance: once
len: 11
v_gene: TRBV20-1
d_gene: TRBD1
j_gene: TRBJ1-1
CDR3nt: TGCAGTGCTAGCAACAGGGGGAAAGCTTTCTTT
CDR3aa: CSASNRGKAFF

abundance: .
len: 15
v_gene: TRBV5-1
d_gene: .
j_gene: TRBJ1-1
CDR3nt: TGCGCCAGCAGTAGGGGGGGCGGGGGCGTCTATGAAGCTTTCTTT
CDR3aa: CASSRGGGGVYEAFF

abundance: .
len: 12
v_gene: TRBV5-6
d_gene: .
j_gene: TRBJ2-1
CDR3nt: TGTGCCAGCAGCTTGGTACGGGGTGAGCAGTTCTTC
CDR3aa: CASSLVRGEQFF

abundance: .
len: 11
v_gene: TRBV2
d_gene: .
j_gene: TRBJ2-7
CDR3nt: TGTGCCAGCAGCTCCCCCTACGAGCAGTACTTC
CDR3aa: CASSSPYEQYF

abundance: .
len: 16
v_gene: TRBV27
d_gene: TRBD1
j_gene: TRBJ1-4
CDR3nt: TGTGCCAGCAGTAAACAGGGGGCTGCAACTAATGAAAAACTGTTTTTT
CDR3aa: CASSKQGAATNEKLFF

abundance: .
len: 13
v_gene: TRBV6-1
d_gene: .
j_gene: TRBJ1-3
CDR3nt: TGTGCCACCGTACGGACAGCTGGAAACACCATATATTTT
CDR3aa: CATVRTAGNTIYF

abundance: .
len: 13
v_gene: TRBV29-1
d_gene: .
j_gene: TRBJ1-2
CDR3nt: TGCAGCGTTGTATTGGCGGGGGACTATGGCTACACCTTC
CDR3aa: CSVVLAGDYGYTF

abundance: .
len: 16
v_gene: TRBV6-5
d_gene: TRBD2
j_gene: TRBJ2-5
CDR3nt: TGTGCCAGCAGTTACGGGGGACTAGCGGGGGAAGAGACCCAGTACTTC
CDR3aa: CASSYGGLAGEETQYF

abundance: .
len: 14
v_gene: TRBV2
d_gene: .
j_gene: TRBJ2-7
CDR3nt: TGTGCCAGCAGTGATCCGGCAGTAGGAGACGAGCAGTACTTC
CDR3aa: CASSDPAVGDEQYF

abundance: .
len: 18
v_gene: TRBV7-9
d_gene: TRBD1
j_gene: TRBJ1-1
CDR3nt: TGTGCCAGCAGCAACTCCGGGACAGGGTTCGGTTGGAACACTGAAGCTTTCTTT
CDR3aa: CASSNSGTGFGWNTEAFF

abundance: .
len: 18
v_gene: TRBV7-9
d_gene: .
j_gene: TRBJ2-7
CDR3nt: TGTGCCAGCAGCTTAGTGGCAGGCAGCTTATACTTCTCCTACGAGCAGTACTTC
CDR3aa: CASSLVAGSLYFSYEQYF

abundance: .
len: 16
v_gene: TRBV19
d_gene: .
j_gene: TRBJ1-5
CDR3nt: TGTGCCAGTAGTTCCGGACGTATCAGGGGCAATCAGCCCCAGCATTTT
CDR3aa: CASSSGRIRGNQPQHF

abundance: .
len: 15
v_gene: TRBV10-3
d_gene: TRBD1
j_gene: TRBJ1-1
CDR3nt: TGTGCCATCAGTGATCGCGGACAGGGGGACACTGAAGCTTTCTTT
CDR3aa: CAISDRGQGDTEAFF

abundance: .
len: 10
v_gene: TRBV19
d_gene: .
j_gene: TRBJ2-2
CDR3nt: TGTGCCAGTACCCCTGGGGAGCTGTTTTTT
CDR3aa: CASTPGELFF

abundance: .
len: 13
v_gene: TRBV7-6
d_gene: .
j_gene: TRBJ1-1
CDR3nt: TGTGCCAGCAGCTTCCAAGGGGGCACTGAAGCTTTCTTT
CDR3aa: CASSFQGGTEAFF

abundance: .
len: 16
v_gene: TRBV7-6
d_gene: .
j_gene: TRBJ2-7
CDR3nt: TGTGCCAGCAGCTCTTTTCGTGGGGGCCAGACCTACGAGCAGTACTTC
CDR3aa: CASSSFRGGQTYEQYF

abundance: few
len: 15
v_gene: TRBV6-5
d_gene: TRBD1
j_gene: TRBJ2-5
CDR3nt: TGTGCCAGCAGTCCCAGACAGGGCCTTGTGGAGACCCAGTACTTC
CDR3aa: CASSPRQGLVETQYF

abundance: .
len: 13
v_gene: TRBV28
d_gene: .
j_gene: TRBJ2-5
CDR3nt: TGTGCCACCGGGACACCGCTCCAAGAGACCCAGTACTTC
CDR3aa: CATGTPLQETQYF

abundance: .
len: 15
v_gene: TRBV4-2
d_gene: TRBD2
j_gene: TRBJ2-7
CDR3nt: TGTGCCAGCAGCCAAGATTGGGACTATTTCTACGAGCAGTACTTC
CDR3aa: CASSQDWDYFYEQYF

abundance: .
len: 17
v_gene: TRBV4-1
d_gene: TRBD2
j_gene: TRBJ2-1
CDR3nt: TGCGCCAGCAGCCAAGCAGCTAGCGGTTTTGCCTACAATGAGCAGTTCTTC
CDR3aa: CASSQAASGFAYNEQFF

abundance: .
len: 13
v_gene: TRBV2
d_gene: TRBD2
j_gene: TRBJ2-5
CDR3nt: TGTGCCAGCGGCGGGGCTAGCGGAGAGACCCAGTACTTC
CDR3aa: CASGGASGETQYF

abundance: once
len: 13
v_gene: TRBV27
d_gene: .
j_gene: TRBJ2-7
CDR3nt: TGTGCCAGCACACCGGGTGTCGGGTACGAGCAGTACTTC
CDR3aa: CASTPGVGYEQYF

abundance: few
len: 13
v_gene: TRBV6-1
d_gene: TRBD1
j_gene: TRBJ2-7
CDR3nt: TGTGCCGGCCGGGACAGGATGTCCTACGAGCAGTACTTC
CDR3aa: CAGRDRMSYEQYF

abundance: .
len: 15
v_gene: TRBV27
d_gene: .
j_gene: TRBJ1-1
CDR3nt: TGTGCCAGCAGTTTGGAGGTCCCACTGAACACTGAAGCTTTCTTT
CDR3aa: CASSLEVPLNTEAFF

abundance: .
len: 13
v_gene: TRBV29-1
d_gene: TRBD1
j_gene: TRBJ2-7
CDR3nt: TGCAGCGTTGAAGCGGGACAGGGCGGCGAGCAGTACTTC
CDR3aa: CSVEAGQGGEQYF

abundance: .
len: 18
v_gene: TRBV7-2
d_gene: .
j_gene: TRBJ1-6
CDR3nt: TGTGCCAGCAGCAGAAAGGGGTCGGCGAGCTCCTATAATTCACCCCTCCACTTT
CDR3aa: CASSRKGSASSYNSPLHF

abundance: .
len: 14
v_gene: TRBV5-6
d_gene: .
j_gene: TRBJ1-1
CDR3nt: TGTGCCAGCAGCTCCATTCACAGGGTCCCTGAAGCTTTCTTT
CDR3aa: CASSSIHRVPEAFF

abundance: few
len: 15
v_gene: TRBV6-6
d_gene: .
j_gene: TRBJ2-2
CDR3nt: TGTGCCAGCAGTTACTTACGAGCGAACACCGGGGAGCTGTTTTTT
CDR3aa: CASSYLRANTGELFF

abundance: few
len: 15
v_gene: TRBV6-5
d_gene: TRBD1
j_gene: TRBJ1-1
CDR3nt: TGTGCCAGCAGTCTGGGACAGGGGCTTATCACTGAAGCTTTCTTT
CDR3aa: CASSLGQGLITEAFF

abundance: once
len: 12
v_gene: TRBV6-1
d_gene: .
j_gene: TRBJ1-2
CDR3nt: TGTGCCAGCAGTACTCCCCCCCCTGGCTACACCTTC
CDR3aa: CASSTPPPGYTF

abundance: few
len: 14
v_gene: TRBV6-1
d_gene: .
j_gene: TRBJ1-1
CDR3nt: TGTGCCAGCCTCTTTGGGGGCCTGAACACTGAAGCTTTCTTT
CDR3aa: CASLFGGLNTEAFF

abundance: once
len: 14
v_gene: TRBV18
d_gene: .
j_gene: TRBJ2-7
CDR3nt: TGTGCCAGCTCACCACCGGAGTCGGGGGTTGAGCAGTACTTC
CDR3aa: CASSPPESGVEQYF